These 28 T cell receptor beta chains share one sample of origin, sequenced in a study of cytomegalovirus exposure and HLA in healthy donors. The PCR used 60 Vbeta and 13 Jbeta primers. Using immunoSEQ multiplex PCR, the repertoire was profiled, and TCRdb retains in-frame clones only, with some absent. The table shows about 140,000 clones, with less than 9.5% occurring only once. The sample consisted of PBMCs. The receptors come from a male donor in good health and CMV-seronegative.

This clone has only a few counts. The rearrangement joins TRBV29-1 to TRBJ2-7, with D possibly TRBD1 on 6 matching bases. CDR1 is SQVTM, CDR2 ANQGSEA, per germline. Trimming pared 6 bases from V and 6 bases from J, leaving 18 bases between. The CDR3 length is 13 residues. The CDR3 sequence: CSVGQSLWGEQYF. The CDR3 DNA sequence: TGCAGCGTGGGACAATCTTTATGGGGCGAGCAGTACTTC.

The CDR3 is CASRQPLGTAGGYTF. The CDR3 coding sequence is TGTGCCAGCAGACAACCTTTAGGGACAGCTGGTGGCTACACCTTC. The chain combines TRBV6-5 with TRBJ1-2; 7 bases fit TRBD1. The germline V gene encodes CDR1 MNHEY and CDR2 SVGAGI. V gave up 6 bases and J gave up 7 bases; unmatched junction bases: 14. CDR3 length: 15 amino acids.

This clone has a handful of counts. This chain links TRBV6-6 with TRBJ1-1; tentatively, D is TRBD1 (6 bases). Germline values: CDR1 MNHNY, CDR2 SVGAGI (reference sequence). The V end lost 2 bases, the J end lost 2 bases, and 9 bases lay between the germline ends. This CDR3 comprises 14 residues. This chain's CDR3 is CASSYGDTNTEAFF. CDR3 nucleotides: TGTGCCAGCAGTTACGGGGACACTAACACTGAAGCTTTCTTT.

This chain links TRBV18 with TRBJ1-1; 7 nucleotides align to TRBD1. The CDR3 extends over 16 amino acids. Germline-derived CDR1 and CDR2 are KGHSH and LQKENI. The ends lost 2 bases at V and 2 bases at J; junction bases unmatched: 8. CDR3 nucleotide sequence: TGTGCCAGCTCACCATTGGACAGGACCGATAACACTGAAGCTTTCTTT. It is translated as CASSPLDRTDNTEAFF.

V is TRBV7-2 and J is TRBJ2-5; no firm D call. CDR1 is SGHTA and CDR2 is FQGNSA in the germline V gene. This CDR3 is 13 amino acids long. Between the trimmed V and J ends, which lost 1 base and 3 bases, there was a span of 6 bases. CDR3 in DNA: TGTGCCAGCAGCTTAGGAACAGAAGAGACCCAGTACTTC. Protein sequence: CASSLGTEETQYF.

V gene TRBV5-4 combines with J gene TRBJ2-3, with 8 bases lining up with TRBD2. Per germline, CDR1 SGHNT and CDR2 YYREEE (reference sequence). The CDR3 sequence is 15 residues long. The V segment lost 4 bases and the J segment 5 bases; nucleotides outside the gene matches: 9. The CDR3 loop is CASSMRGGGRDTQYF. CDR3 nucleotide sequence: TGTGCCAGCAGCATGCGTGGCGGGGGGAGAGATACGCAGTATTTT.

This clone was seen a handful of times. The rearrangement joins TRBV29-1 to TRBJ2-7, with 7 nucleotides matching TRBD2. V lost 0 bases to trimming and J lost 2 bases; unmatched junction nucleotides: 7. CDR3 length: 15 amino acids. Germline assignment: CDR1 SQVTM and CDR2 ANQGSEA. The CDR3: CSVEDRGTTPYEQYF. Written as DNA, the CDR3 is TGCAGCGTTGAAGATCGTGGGACTACACCCTACGAGCAGTACTTC.

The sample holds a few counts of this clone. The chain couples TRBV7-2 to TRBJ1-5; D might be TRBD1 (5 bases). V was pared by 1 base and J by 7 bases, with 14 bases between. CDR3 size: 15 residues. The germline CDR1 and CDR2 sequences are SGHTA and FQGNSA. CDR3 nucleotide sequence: TGTGCCAGCAGCTTAGTTTCAGGGTTAGACCAGCCCCAGCATTTT. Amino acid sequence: CASSLVSGLDQPQHF. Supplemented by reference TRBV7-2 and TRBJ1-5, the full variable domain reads GAGVSQSPSNKVTEKGKDVELRCDPISGHTALYWYRQSLGQGLEFLIYFQGNSAPDKSGLPSDRFSAERTGGSVSTLTIQRTQQEDSAVYLCASSLVSGLDQPQHFGDGTRLSIL.

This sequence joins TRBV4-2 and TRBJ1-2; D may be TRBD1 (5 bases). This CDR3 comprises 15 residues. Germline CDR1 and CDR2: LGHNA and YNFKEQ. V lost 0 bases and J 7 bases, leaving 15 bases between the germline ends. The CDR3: CASSQEEWQGGGYTF. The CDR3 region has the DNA TGTGCCAGCAGCCAAGAAGAGTGGCAGGGTGGTGGCTACACCTTC.

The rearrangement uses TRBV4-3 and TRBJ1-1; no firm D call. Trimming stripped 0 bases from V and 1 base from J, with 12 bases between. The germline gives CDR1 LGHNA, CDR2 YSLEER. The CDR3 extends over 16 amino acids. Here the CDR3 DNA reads TGCGCCAGCAGCCAAGAAGGAGTTTACCAGAACACTGAAGCTTTCTTT. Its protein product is CASSQEGVYQNTEAFF.

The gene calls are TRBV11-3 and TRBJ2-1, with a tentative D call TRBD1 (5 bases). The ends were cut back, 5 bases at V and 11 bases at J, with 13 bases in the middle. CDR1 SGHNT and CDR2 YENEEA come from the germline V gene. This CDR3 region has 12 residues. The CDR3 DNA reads TGTGCCAGCAGCCCCCCAGGGCGGAAGCAGTTCTTC. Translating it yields CASSPPGRKQFF.

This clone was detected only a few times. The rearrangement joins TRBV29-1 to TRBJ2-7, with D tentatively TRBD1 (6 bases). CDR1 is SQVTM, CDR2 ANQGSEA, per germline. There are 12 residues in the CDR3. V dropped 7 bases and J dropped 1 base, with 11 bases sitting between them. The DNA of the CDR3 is TGCAGCGCCGAACAGGGTTCCTACGAGCAGTACTTC. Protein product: CSAEQGSYEQYF.

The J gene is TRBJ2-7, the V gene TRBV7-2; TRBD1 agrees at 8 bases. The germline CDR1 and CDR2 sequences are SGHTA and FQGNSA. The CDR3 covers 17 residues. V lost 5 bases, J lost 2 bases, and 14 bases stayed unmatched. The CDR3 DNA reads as TGTGCCAGCAGCCTCAGATACACCGGGACAGGAGCCTACGAGCAGTACTTC. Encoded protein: CASSLRYTGTGAYEQYF.

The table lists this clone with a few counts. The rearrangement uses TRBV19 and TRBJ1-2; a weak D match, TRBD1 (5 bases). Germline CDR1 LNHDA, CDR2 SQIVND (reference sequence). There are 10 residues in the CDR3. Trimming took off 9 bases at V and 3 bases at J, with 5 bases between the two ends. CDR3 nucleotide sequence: TGTGCCAGCAGGGACTATGGCTACACCTTC. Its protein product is CASRDYGYTF. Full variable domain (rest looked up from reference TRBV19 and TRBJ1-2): DGGITQSPKYLFRKEGQNVTLSCEQNLNHDAMYWYRQDPGQGLRLIYYSQIVNDFQKGDIAEGYSVSREKKESFPLTVTSAQKNPTAFYLCASRDYGYTFGSGTRLTVV.

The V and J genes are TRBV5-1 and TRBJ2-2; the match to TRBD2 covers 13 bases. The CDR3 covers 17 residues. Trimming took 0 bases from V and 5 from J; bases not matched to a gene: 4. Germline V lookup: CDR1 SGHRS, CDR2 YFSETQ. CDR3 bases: TGCGCCAGCAGCTTGGTTGGGACTAGCGGGGATACCGGGGAGCTGTTTTTT. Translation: CASSLVGTSGDTGELFF.

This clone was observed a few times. The CDR3 bases are TGTGCCAGCAGTGAAGTTAGTAGCAATCAGCCCCAGCATTTT. Translated, it gives CASSEVSSNQPQHF. This rearrangement joins TRBV2 to TRBJ1-5; no firm D call. This CDR3 contains 14 residues. Germline CDR1 and CDR2: SNHLY and FYNNEI. V lost 1 base and J lost 0, with 4 bases in between.

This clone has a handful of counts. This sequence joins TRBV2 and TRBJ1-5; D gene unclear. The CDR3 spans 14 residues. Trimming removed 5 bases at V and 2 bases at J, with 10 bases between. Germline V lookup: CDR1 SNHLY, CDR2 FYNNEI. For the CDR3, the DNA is TGTGCCAGCAGTAAGGAGTCCGGCAATCAGCCCCAGCATTTT. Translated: CASSKESGNQPQHF.

The CDR3 DNA reads as TGTGCCAGCAGTGAAGGCAGGAATGAAAAACTGTTTTTT. Its protein is CASSEGRNEKLFF. The V and J genes are TRBV6-1 and TRBJ1-4; D is unclear. From germline, CDR1 is MNHNS and CDR2 SASEGT. V was trimmed by 1 base and J by 5 bases, leaving 5 bases between them. The CDR3 has 13 residues.

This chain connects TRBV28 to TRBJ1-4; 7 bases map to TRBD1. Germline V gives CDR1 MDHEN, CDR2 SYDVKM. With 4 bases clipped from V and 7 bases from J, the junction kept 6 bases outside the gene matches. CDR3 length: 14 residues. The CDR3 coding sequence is TGTGCCAGCAGTTGGACAGGCTTCTCTGAAAAACTGTTTTTT. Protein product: CASSWTGFSEKLFF.

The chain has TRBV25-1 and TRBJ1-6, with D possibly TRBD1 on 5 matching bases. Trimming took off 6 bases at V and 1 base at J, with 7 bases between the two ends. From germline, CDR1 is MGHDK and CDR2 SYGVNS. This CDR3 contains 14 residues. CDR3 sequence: CASRGGSYNSPLHF. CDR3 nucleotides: TGTGCCAGCAGGGGGGGGTCCTATAATTCACCCCTCCACTTT.

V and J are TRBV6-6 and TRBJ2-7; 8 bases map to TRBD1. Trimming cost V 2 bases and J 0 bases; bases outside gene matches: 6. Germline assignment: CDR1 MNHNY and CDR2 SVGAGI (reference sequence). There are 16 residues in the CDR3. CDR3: CASSYRVDRVSYEQYF. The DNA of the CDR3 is TGTGCCAGCAGTTACCGGGTGGACAGGGTCTCCTACGAGCAGTACTTC.

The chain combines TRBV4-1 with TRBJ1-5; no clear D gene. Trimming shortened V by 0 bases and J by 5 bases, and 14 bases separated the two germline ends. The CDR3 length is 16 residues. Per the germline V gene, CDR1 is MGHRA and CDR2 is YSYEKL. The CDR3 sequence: CASSQDAGTFDQPQHF. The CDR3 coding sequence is TGCGCCAGCAGCCAAGATGCAGGCACCTTCGATCAGCCCCAGCATTTT.

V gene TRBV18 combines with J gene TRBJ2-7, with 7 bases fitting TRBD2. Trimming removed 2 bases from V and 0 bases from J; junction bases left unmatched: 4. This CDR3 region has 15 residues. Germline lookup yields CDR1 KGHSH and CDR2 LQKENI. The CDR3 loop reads CASSPTGGSSYEQYF. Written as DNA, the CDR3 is TGTGCCAGCTCACCAACGGGGGGAAGCTCCTACGAGCAGTACTTC.

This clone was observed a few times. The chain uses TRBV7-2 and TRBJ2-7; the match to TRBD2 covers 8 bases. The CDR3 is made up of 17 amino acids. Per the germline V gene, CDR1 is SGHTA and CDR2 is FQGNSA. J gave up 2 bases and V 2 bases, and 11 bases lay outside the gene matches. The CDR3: CASSLLLISGGAYEQYF. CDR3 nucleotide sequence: TGTGCCAGCAGCTTACTTTTGATAAGCGGGGGTGCCTACGAGCAGTACTTC.

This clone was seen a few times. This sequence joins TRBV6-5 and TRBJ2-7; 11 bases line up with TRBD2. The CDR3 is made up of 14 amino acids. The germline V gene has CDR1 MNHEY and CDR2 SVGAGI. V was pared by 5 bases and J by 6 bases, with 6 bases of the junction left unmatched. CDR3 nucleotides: TGTGCCAGCAGTCAGACTAGCGGGATACTCGAGCAGTACTTC. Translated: CASSQTSGILEQYF.

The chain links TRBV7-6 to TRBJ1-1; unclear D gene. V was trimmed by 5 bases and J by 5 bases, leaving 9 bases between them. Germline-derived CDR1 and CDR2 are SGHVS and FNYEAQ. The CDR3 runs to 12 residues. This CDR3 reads CASSRGGTEAFF. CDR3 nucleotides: TGTGCCAGCAGCCGCGGTGGAACTGAAGCTTTCTTT.

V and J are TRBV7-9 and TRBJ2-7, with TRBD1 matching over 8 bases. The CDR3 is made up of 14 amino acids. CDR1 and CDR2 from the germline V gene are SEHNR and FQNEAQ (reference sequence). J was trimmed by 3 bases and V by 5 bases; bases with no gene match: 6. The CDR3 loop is CASSPGQDSYEQYF. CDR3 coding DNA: TGTGCCAGCAGCCCGGGACAGGATAGCTACGAGCAGTACTTC. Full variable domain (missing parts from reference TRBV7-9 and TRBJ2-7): DTGVSQNPRHKITKRGQNVTFRCDPISEHNRLYWYRQTLGQGPEFLTYFQNEAQLEKSRLLSDRFSAERPKGSFSTLEIQRTEQGDSAMYLCASSPGQDSYEQYFGPGTRLTVT.

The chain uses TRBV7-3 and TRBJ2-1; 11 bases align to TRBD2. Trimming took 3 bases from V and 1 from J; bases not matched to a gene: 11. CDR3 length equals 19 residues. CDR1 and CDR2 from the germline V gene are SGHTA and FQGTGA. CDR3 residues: CASSLQASGGRGSYNEQFF. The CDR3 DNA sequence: TGTGCCAGCAGCTTGCAAGCTAGCGGGGGGCGGGGGTCCTACAATGAGCAGTTCTTC.